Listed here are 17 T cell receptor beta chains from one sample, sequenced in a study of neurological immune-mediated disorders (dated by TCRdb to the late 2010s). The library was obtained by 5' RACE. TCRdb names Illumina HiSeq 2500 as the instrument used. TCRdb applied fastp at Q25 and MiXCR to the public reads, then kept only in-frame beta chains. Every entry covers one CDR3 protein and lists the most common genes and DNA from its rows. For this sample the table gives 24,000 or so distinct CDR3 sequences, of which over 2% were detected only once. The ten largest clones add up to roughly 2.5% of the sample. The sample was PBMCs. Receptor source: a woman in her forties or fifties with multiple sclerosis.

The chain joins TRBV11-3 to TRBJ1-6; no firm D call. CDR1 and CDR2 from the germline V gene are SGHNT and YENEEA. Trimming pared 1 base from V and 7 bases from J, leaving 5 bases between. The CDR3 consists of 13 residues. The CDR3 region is CASSLVKNSPLHF. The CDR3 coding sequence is TGTGCCAGCAGCTTAGTGAAGAATTCACCCCTCCACTTT.

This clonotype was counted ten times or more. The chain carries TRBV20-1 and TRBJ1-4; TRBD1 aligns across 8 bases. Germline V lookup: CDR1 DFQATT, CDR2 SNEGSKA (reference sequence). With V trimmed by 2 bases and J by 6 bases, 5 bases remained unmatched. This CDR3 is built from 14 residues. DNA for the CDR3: TGCAGTGCTAGACAGGGGGCACTGGATGAAAAACTGTTTTTT. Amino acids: CSARQGALDEKLFF.

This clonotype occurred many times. The CDR3 bases are TGCAGTGCTAGATATGGGACAGGGGTTGGGACCCAGTACTTC. Amino acids: CSARYGTGVGTQYF. This chain connects TRBV20-1 to TRBJ2-5; TRBD1 aligns across 10 bases. Looked up from germline, CDR1 is DFQATT and CDR2 is SNEGSKA (reference sequence). CDR3 size: 14 residues. Losses at the gene ends were 2 bases for V and 7 bases for J; bases not matched to a gene: 7.

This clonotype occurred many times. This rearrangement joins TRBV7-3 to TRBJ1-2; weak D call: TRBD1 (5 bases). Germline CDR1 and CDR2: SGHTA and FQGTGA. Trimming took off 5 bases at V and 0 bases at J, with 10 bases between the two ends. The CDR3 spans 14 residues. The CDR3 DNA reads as TGTGCCAGCAGCCCCCAGGGAACTAACTATGGCTACACCTTC. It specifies CASSPQGTNYGYTF.

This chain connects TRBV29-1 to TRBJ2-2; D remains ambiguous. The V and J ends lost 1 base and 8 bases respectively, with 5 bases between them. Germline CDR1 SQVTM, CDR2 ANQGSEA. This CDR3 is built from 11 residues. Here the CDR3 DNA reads TGCAGCGTTGAAGTGGGGGGGGAGCTGTTTTTT. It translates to CSVEVGGELFF.

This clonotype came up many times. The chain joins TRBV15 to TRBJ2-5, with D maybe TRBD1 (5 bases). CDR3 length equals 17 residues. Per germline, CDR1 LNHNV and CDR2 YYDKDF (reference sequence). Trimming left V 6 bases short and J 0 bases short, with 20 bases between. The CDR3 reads CATSPRAGPGYQETQYF. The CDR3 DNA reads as TGTGCCACCAGTCCCCGGGCAGGACCAGGGTACCAAGAGACCCAGTACTTC. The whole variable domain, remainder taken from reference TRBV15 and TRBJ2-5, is DAMVIQNPRYQVTQFGKPVTLSCSQTLNHNVMYWYQQKSSQAPKLLFHYYDKDFNNEADTPDNFQSRRPNTSFCFLDIRSPGLGDTAMYLCATSPRAGPGYQETQYFGPGTRLLVL.

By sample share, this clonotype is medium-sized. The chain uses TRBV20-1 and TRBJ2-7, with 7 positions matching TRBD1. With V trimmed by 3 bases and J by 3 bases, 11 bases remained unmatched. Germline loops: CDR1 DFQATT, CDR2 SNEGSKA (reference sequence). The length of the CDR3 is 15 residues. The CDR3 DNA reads TGCAGTGCTAGCCACCCACAGGGGCCTGGCTACGAGCAGTACTTC. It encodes CSASHPQGPGYEQYF.

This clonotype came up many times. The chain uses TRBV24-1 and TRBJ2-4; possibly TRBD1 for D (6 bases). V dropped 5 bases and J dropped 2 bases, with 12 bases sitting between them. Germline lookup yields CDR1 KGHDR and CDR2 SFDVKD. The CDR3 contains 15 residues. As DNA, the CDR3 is TGTGCCACCAGTGCCACGGACAGCTCCAAAAACATTCAGTACTTC. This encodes CATSATDSSKNIQYF.

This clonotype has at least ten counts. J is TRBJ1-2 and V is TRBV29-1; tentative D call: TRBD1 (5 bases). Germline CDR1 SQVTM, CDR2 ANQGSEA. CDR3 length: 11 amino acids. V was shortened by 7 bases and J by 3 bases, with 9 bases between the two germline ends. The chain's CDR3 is CSGGGDYGYTF. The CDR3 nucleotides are TGCAGCGGTGGGGGGGACTATGGCTACACCTTC.

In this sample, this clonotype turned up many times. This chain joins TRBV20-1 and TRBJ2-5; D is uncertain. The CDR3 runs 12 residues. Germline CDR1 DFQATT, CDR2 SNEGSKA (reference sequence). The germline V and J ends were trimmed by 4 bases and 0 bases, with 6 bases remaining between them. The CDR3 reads CSATDHQETQYF. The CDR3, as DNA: TGCAGTGCTACGGACCACCAAGAGACCCAGTACTTC.

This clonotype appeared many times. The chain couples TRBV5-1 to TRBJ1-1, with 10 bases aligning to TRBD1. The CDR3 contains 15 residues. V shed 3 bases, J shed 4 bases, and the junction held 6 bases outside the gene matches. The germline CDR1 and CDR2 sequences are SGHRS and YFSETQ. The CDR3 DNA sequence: TGCGCCAGCAGCTCCCGACAGGGGGCAGGCACTGAAGCTTTCTTT. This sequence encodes CASSSRQGAGTEAFF.

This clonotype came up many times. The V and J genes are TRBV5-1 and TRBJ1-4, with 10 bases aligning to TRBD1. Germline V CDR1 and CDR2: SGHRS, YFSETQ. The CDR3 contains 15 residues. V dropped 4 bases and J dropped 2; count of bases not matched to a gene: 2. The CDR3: CASSRDRGTNEKLFF. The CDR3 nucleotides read TGCGCCAGCAGCCGGGACAGGGGCACTAATGAAAAACTGTTTTTT.

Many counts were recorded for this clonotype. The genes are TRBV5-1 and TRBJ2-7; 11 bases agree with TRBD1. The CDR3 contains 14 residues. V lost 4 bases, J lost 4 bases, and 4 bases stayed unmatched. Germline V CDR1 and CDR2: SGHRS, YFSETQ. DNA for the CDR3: TGCGCCAGCAGCCCGGACAGGGGGCAATACGAGCAGTACTTC. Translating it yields CASSPDRGQYEQYF. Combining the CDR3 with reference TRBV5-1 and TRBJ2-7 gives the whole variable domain KAGVTQTPRYLIKTRGQQVTLSCSPISGHRSVSWYQQTPGQGLQFLFEYFSETQRNKGNFPGRFSGRQFSNSRSEMNVSTLELGDSALYLCASSPDRGQYEQYFGPGTRLTVT.

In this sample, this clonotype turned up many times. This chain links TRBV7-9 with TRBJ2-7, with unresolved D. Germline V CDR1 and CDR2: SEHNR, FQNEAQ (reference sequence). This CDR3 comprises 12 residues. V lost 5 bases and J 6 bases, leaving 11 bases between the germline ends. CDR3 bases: TGTGCCAGCAGCGCAGTCCTAGGCGAGCAGTACTTC. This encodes CASSAVLGEQYF.

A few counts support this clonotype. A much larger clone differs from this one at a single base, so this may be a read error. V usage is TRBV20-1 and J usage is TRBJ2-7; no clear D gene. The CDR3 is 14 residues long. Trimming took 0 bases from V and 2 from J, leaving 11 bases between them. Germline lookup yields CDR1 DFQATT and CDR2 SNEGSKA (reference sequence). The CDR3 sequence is CSAREPEPTYEQYV. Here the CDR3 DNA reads TGCAGTGCTAGAGAGCCGGAGCCAACCTACGAGCAGTACGTC.

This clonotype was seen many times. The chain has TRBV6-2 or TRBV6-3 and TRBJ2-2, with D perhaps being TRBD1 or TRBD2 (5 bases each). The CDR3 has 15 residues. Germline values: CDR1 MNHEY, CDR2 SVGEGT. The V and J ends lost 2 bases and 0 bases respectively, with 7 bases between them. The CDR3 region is CASSYGGSNTGELFF. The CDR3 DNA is TGTGCCAGCAGTTACGGGGGATCGAACACCGGGGAGCTGTTTTTT.

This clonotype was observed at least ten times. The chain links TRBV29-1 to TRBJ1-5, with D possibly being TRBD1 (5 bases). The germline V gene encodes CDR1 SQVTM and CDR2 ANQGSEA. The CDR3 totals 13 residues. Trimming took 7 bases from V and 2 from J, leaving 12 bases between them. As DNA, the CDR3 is TGCAGCGCCCGGGACGGGGGCAATCAGCCCCAGCATTTT. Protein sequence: CSARDGGNQPQHF.